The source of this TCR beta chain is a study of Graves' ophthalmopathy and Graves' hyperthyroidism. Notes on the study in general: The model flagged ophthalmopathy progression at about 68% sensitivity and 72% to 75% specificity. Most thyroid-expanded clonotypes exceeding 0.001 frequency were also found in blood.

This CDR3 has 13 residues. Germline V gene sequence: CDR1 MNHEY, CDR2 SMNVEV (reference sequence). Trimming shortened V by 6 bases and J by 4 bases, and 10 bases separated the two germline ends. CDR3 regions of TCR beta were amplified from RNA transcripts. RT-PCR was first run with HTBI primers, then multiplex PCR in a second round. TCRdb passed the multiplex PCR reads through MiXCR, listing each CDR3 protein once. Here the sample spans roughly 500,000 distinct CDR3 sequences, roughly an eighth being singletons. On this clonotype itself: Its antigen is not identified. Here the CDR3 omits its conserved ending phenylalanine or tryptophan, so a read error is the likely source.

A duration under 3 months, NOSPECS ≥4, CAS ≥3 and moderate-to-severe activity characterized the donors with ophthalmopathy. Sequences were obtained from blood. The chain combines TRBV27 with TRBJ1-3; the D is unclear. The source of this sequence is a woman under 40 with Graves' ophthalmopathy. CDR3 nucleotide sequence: TGTGCCAGCAGGACCGACCAAGGAAACACCATATATTAT. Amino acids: CASRTDQGNTIYY.